The rows below give T cell receptor beta chains drawn from one sample of a study of blood T cell repertoires in COVID-19. This table comes from immunoSEQ multiplex PCR, and its TCRdb copy is limited to in-frame clones, with some not included. The sample includes fewer than 450,000 clones, approximately 90% of them seen just once. The material sequenced was PBMCs or T cells enriched from blood (not recorded which). The source is a woman aged 18-35 years who had recovered from COVID-19. Both conserved end residues are part of each CDR3. Fields, in order: V gene, clone size, J gene, D gene, CDR3 protein, CDR3 DNA. The D gene is left open where the match is weak. Only part of the rows carry a size: once, few, many, or a class if the clone is expanded.

V: TRBV28; size: NA; J: TRBJ2-2; D: NA; CDR3: CASYHLLTGELFF; DNA: TGTGCCAGCTATCACTTACTCACCGGGGAGCTGTTTTTT
V: TRBV2; size: NA; J: TRBJ1-1; D: NA; CDR3: CASRDFPNTEAFF; DNA: TGTGCCAGCAGGGACTTCCCGAACACTGAAGCTTTCTTT
V: TRBV11-3; size: once; J: TRBJ1-2; D: NA; CDR3: CASRNYGGYTF; DNA: TGTGCCAGCAGGAATTACGGTGGCTACACCTTC
V: TRBV18; size: NA; J: TRBJ1-3; D: TRBD1; CDR3: CASSLQGHRSGNTIYF; DNA: TGTGCCAGCTCACTACAGGGGCATAGGTCTGGAAACACCATATATTTT
V: TRBV7-3; size: NA; J: TRBJ2-1; D: NA; CDR3: CASSGGSEDEQFF; DNA: TGTGCCAGCAGCGGAGGATCAGAGGATGAGCAGTTCTTC
V: TRBV5-4; size: NA; J: TRBJ1-1; D: TRBD1; CDR3: CASSTPTGASEAFF; DNA: TGTGCCAGCAGCACGCCGACAGGGGCCAGTGAAGCTTTCTTT
V: TRBV5-4; size: NA; J: TRBJ1-1; D: NA; CDR3: CASSTGTYTEAFF; DNA: TGTGCCAGCAGCACGGGGACATATACTGAAGCTTTCTTT
V: TRBV4-1; size: NA; J: TRBJ2-1; D: NA; CDR3: CASRGRSYNEQFF; DNA: TGCGCCAGCAGGGGGAGGTCCTACAATGAGCAGTTCTTC
V: TRBV4-1; size: NA; J: TRBJ1-1; D: NA; CDR3: CASSQAIQGTEAFF; DNA: TGCGCCAGCAGCCAAGCGATACAGGGTACTGAAGCTTTCTTT
V: TRBV20-1; size: NA; J: TRBJ2-1; D: NA; CDR3: CSAAGRNEQFF; DNA: TGCAGTGCTGCGGGGAGGAATGAGCAGTTCTTC
V: TRBV4-1; size: NA; J: TRBJ1-5; D: NA; CDR3: CASSEGGSQPQHF; DNA: TGCGCCAGCAGCGAAGGCGGGTCTCAGCCCCAGCATTTT
V: TRBV25-1; size: once; J: TRBJ2-7; D: NA; CDR3: CASSESAGIHEQYF; DNA: TGTGCCAGCAGTGAATCCGCAGGGATCCACGAGCAGTACTTC
V: TRBV4-2; size: NA; J: TRBJ2-7; D: TRBD1; CDR3: CASSQDRAGTGTYEQYF; DNA: TGTGCCAGCAGCCAAGATCGGGCAGGGACAGGGACCTACGAGCAGTACTTC
V: TRBV7-2; size: NA; J: TRBJ1-1; D: NA; CDR3: CASSPWGGNTEAFF; DNA: TGTGCCAGCAGCCCCTGGGGGGGGAACACTGAAGCTTTCTTT
V: TRBV19; size: few; J: TRBJ2-1; D: NA; CDR3: CASSPLGGNEQFF; DNA: TGTGCCAGTAGTCCCTTAGGGGGAAATGAGCAGTTCTTC
V: TRBV18; size: NA; J: TRBJ2-7; D: TRBD2; CDR3: CASSPTSRVDEQYF; DNA: TGTGCCAGCTCACCGACTAGCAGGGTAGACGAGCAGTACTTC
V: TRBV28; size: NA; J: TRBJ1-2; D: NA; CDR3: CASSLASYGYTF; DNA: TGTGCCAGCAGTTTGGCTAGCTATGGCTACACCTTC
V: TRBV18; size: once; J: TRBJ1-2; D: NA; CDR3: CASSPDRSYGYTF; DNA: TGTGCCAGCTCACCAGACAGGTCCTATGGCTACACCTTC
V: TRBV28; size: NA; J: TRBJ2-5; D: TRBD2; CDR3: CASSIGASGGETQYF; DNA: TGTGCCAGCAGCATAGGTGCTAGCGGGGGGGAGACCCAGTACTTC
V: TRBV5-4; size: NA; J: TRBJ2-7; D: TRBD2; CDR3: CASSRLASGSYEQYF; DNA: TGTGCCAGCAGCCGGCTTGCTAGCGGATCCTACGAGCAGTACTTC
V: TRBV10-2; size: NA; J: TRBJ2-5; D: NA; CDR3: CASSESGGAEETQYF; DNA: TGCGCCAGCAGTGAGTCAGGGGGGGCGGAGGAGACCCAGTACTTC
V: TRBV21-1; size: NA; J: TRBJ1-3; D: NA; CDR3: CASSTTQGASGNTIYF; DNA: TGTGCCAGCAGCACGACACAGGGGGCTAGTGGAAACACCATATATTTT
V: TRBV13; size: NA; J: TRBJ1-3; D: NA; CDR3: CASGGLGNTIYF; DNA: TGTGCCAGCGGGGGACTCGGAAACACCATATATTTT
V: TRBV6-2/TRBV6-3; size: once; J: TRBJ1-2; D: TRBD1; CDR3: CASSYLTGANYGYTF; DNA: TGTGCCAGCAGTTACTTGACAGGGGCGAACTATGGCTACACCTTC